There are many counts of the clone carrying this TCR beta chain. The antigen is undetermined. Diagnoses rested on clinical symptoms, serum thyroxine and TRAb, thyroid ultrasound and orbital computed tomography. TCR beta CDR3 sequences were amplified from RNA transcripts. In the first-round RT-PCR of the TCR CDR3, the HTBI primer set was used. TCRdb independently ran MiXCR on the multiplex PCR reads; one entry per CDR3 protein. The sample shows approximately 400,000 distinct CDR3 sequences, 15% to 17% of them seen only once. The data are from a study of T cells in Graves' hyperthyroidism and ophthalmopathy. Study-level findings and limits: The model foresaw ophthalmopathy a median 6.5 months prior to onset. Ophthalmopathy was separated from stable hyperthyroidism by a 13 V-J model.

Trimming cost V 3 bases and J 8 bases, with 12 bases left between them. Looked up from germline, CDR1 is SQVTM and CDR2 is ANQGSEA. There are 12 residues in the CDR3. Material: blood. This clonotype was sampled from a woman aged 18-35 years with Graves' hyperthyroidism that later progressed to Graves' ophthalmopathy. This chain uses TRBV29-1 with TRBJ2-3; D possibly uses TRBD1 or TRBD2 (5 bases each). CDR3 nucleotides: TGCAGCGTTGAGCCCGGGACCCCTACGCAGTATTTT. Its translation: CSVEPGTPTQYF.